These 8 T cell receptor beta chains were sequenced from one sample in a study of shared clonotypes between healthy human individuals. Profiling relied on immunoSEQ multiplex PCR, and the TCRdb table lists in-frame clones only, not all of them. This sample yields around 700,000 clones, of which approximately 73% are seen a single time; around 1.8% belongs to the top ten. What was sequenced was memory CD4+ T cells sorted from blood. Documented subset: CD45RA-negative fraction. The origin of the receptors is a woman in her 30s in good health.

This chain connects TRBV28 to TRBJ2-2, with D tentatively TRBD1 (6 bases). Looked up from germline, CDR1 is MDHEN and CDR2 is SYDVKM. V dropped 8 bases and J dropped 7 bases, with 11 bases sitting between them. The CDR3 contains 12 residues. In DNA, the CDR3 is TGTGCCAGCGCCGCAGGGGTCGGGGAGCTGTTTTTT. This gives the protein CASAAGVGELFF.

This clone was counted a single time. Additional DNA sequences in this sample encode the identical CDR3. The rearrangement uses TRBV18 and TRBJ1-5; D is unresolved. The CDR3 is 13 amino acids. Germline V CDR1 and CDR2: KGHSH, LQKENI. V dropped 2 bases and J dropped 4 bases, with 6 bases sitting between them. CDR3 in DNA: TGTGCCAGCTCACCAGGCCTTAATCAGCCCCAGCATTTT. It is translated as CASSPGLNQPQHF. Looking up the rest from reference TRBV18 and TRBJ1-5 gives the full variable domain: NAGVMQNPRHLVRRRGQEARLRCSPMKGHSHVYWYRQLPEEGLKFMVYLQKENIIDESGMPKERFSAEFPKEGPSILRIQQVVRGDSAAYFCASSPGLNQPQHFGDGTRLSIL.

This clone was seen more than once but under ten times. The rearrangement joins TRBV27 to TRBJ2-1; D perhaps matches TRBD1 (6 bases). The germline V gene encodes CDR1 MNHEY and CDR2 SMNVEV (reference sequence). Trimming removed 3 bases from V and 5 bases from J, with 14 bases in between. CDR3 length: 15 residues. Here the CDR3 DNA reads TGTGCCAGCAGTTTGACAGGAAAGGCCCACAATGAGCAGTTCTTC. As protein: CASSLTGKAHNEQFF.

This clone has a single count. The rearrangement links TRBV18 to TRBJ2-7; 8 bases fit TRBD1. The CDR3 runs 14 residues. The junction had 1 base not matched to a gene; V was cut back by 2 bases and J by 1 base. Germline V gives CDR1 KGHSH, CDR2 LQKENI. In DNA form, the CDR3 reads TGTGCCAGCTCACCAGGGGACAGGTCCTACGAGCAGTACTTC. Translation gives CASSPGDRSYEQYF.

The chain has TRBV20-1 and TRBJ2-3; the D is unclear. Per germline, CDR1 DFQATT and CDR2 SNEGSKA (reference sequence). V was pared by 8 bases and J by 5 bases, with 11 bases between. The CDR3 runs to 11 residues. The CDR3 coding sequence is TGCAGTACCACTCCCGGAGATACGCAGTATTTT. Amino acids: CSTTPGDTQYF.

The chain employs TRBV5-4 and TRBJ1-2; no reliable D call. The germline CDR1 and CDR2 sequences are SGHNT and YYREEE (reference sequence). The germline V and J ends were trimmed by 0 bases and 3 bases, with 12 bases remaining between them. The CDR3 is 15 amino acids. The CDR3 region is CASSLAAGSHYGYTF. The CDR3 DNA sequence: TGTGCCAGCAGCTTGGCCGCAGGATCTCACTATGGCTACACCTTC.

The chain combines TRBV15 with TRBJ2-7; 7 positions agree with TRBD1. This CDR3 spans 17 amino acids. Per germline, CDR1 LNHNV and CDR2 YYDKDF (reference sequence). The V gene end was trimmed by 1 base and the J gene end by 0 bases; junction bases not matched to a gene: 9. This CDR3 reads CATSRGAGGFSSYEQYF. In DNA form, the CDR3 reads TGTGCCACCAGCAGAGGGGCAGGGGGTTTCAGCTCCTACGAGCAGTACTTC.

The V call is TRBV5-1, the J call TRBJ2-5; D unclear. The CDR3 has 14 amino acids. Germline values: CDR1 SGHRS, CDR2 YFSETQ. The ends were cut back, 4 bases at V and 4 bases at J, with 14 bases in the middle. Here the CDR3 reads CASSDGRSGETQYF. The CDR3 DNA reads TGCGCCAGCAGCGATGGGCGGTCGGGAGAGACCCAGTACTTC.